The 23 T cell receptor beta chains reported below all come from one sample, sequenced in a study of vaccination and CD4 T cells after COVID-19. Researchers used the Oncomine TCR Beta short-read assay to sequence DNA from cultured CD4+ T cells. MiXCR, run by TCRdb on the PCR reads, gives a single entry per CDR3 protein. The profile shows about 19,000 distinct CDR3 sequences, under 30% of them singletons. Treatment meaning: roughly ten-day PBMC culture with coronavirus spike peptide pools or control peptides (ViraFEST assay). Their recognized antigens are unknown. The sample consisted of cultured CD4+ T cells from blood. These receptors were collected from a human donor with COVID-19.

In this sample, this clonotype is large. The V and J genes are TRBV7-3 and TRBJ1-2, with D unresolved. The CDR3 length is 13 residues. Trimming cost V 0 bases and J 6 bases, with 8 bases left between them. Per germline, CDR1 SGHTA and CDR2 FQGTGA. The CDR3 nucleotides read TGTGCCAGCAGCTTAACCGGACCGGATGGCTACACCTTC. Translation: CASSLTGPDGYTF.

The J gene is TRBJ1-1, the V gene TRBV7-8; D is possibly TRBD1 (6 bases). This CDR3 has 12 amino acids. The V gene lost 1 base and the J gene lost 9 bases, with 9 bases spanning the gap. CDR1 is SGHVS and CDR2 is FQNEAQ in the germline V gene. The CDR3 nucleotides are TGTGCCAGCAGCTTAGATTGGGGGCAAGCTTTCTTT. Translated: CASSLDWGQAFF.

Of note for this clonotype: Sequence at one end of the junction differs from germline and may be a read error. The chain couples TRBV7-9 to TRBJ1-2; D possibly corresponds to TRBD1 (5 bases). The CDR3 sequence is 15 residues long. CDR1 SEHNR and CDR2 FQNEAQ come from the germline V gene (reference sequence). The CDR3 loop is CVSSSYQGDDYGYTF. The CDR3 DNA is TGTGTCAGCAGCTCGTACCAGGGTGATGACTATGGCTACACCTTC. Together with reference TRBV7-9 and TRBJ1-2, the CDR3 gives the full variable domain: DTGVSQNPRHKITKRGQNVTFRCDPISEHNRLYWYRQTLGQGPEFLTYFQNEAQLEKSRLLSDRFSAERPKGSFSTLEIQRTEQGDSAMYLCVSSSYQGDDYGYTFGSGTRLTVV.

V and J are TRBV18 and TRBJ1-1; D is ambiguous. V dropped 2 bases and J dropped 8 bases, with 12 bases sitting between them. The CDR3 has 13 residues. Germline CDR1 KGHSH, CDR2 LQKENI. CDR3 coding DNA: TGTGCCAGCTCACCAAAGACGGGCGAAGAAGCTTTCTTT. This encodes CASSPKTGEEAFF.

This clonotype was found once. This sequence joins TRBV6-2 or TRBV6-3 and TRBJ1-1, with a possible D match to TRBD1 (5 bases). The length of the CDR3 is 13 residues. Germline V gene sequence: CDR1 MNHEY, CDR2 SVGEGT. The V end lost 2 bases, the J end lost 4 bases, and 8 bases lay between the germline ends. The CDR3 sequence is CASSYRDSTEAFF. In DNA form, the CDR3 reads TGTGCCAGCAGTTACCGTGACAGCACTGAAGCTTTCTTT.

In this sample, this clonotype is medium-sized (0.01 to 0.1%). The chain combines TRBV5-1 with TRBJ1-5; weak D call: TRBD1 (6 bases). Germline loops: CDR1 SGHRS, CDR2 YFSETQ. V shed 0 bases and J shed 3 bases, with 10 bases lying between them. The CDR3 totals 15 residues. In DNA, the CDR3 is TGCGCCAGCAGCTTGGCCGGGGACAACAATCAGCCCCAGCATTTT. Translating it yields CASSLAGDNNQPQHF.

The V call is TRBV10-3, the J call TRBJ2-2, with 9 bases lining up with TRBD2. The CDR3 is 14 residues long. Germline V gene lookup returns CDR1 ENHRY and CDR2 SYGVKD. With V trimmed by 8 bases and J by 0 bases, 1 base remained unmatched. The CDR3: CAIRGGANTGELFF. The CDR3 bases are TGTGCCATCCGCGGGGGGGCGAACACCGGGGAGCTGTTTTTT.

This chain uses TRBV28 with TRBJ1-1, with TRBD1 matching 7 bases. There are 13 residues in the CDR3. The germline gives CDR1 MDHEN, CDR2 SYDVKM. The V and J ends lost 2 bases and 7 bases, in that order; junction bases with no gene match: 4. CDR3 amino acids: CASSLIQGGEAFF. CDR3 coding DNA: TGTGCCAGCAGTTTAATTCAGGGGGGTGAAGCTTTCTTT. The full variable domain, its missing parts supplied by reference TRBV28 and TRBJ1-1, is DVKVTQSSRYLVKRTGEKVFLECVQDMDHENMFWYRQDPGLGLRLIYFSYDVKMKEKGDIPEGYSVSREKKERFSLILESASTNQTSMYLCASSLIQGGEAFFGQGTRLTVV.

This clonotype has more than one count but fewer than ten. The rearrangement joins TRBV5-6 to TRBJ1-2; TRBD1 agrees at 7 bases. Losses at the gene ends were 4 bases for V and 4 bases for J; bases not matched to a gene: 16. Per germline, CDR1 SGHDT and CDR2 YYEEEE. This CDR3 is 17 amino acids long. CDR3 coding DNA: TGTGCCAGCAGCATCGAGACAGGGCTAAATACAGTCTATGGCTACACCTTC. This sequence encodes CASSIETGLNTVYGYTF.

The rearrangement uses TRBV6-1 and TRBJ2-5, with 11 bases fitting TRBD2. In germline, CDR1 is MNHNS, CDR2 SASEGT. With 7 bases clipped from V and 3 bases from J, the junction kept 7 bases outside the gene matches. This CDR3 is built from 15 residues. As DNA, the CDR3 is TGTGCCAGCAACCCTAGCGGGGGGACAGAAGAGACCCAGTACTTC. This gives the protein CASNPSGGTEETQYF.

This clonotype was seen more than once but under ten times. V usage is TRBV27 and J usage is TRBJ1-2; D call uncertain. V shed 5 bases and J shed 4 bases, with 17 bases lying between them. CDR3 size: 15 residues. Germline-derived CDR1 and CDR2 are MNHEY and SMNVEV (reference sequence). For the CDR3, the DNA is TGTGCCAGCAGTGGGCCGGCCTCGGGTGGCTATGGCTACACCTTC. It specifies CASSGPASGGYGYTF.

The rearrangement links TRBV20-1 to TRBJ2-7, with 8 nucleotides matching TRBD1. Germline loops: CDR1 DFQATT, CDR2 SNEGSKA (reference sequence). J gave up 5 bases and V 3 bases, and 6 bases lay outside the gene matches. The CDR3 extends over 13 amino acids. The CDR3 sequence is CSARLGTGDEQYF. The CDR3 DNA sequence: TGCAGTGCTAGGCTAGGGACAGGAGACGAGCAGTACTTC.

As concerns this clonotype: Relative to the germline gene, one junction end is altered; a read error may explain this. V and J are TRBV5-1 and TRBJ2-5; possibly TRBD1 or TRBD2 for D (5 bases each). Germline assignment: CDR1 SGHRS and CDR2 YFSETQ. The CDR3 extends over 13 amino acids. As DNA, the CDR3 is TGCACCAGCAGCCGTGGGGGAGAGGAGACCCAGTACTTC. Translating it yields CTSSRGGEETQYF.

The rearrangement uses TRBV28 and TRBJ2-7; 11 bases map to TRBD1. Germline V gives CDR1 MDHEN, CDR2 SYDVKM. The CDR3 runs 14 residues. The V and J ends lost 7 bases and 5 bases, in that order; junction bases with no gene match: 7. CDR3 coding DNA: TGTGCCAGCATCAGGACAGGGGGCTCTAACGAGCAGTACTTC. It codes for CASIRTGGSNEQYF.

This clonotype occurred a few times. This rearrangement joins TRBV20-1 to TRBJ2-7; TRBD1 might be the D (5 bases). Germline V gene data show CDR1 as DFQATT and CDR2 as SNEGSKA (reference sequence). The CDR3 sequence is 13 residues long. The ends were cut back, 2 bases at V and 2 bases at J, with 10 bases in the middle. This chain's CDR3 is CSARWAGTYEQYF. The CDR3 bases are TGCAGTGCTAGATGGGCAGGGACCTACGAGCAGTACTTC.

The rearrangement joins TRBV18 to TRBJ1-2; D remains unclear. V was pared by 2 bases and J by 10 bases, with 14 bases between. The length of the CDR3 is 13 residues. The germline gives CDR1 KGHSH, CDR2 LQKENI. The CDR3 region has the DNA TGTGCCAGCTCACCAATTAAAATTTCCGACTACACCTTC. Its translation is CASSPIKISDYTF.

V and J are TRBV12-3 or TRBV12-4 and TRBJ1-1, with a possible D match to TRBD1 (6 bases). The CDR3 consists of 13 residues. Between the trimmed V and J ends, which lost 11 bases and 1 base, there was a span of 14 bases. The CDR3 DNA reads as TGTGCCGCAACGAGAGGGGGGAACACTGAAGCTTTCTTT. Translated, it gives CAATRGGNTEAFF.

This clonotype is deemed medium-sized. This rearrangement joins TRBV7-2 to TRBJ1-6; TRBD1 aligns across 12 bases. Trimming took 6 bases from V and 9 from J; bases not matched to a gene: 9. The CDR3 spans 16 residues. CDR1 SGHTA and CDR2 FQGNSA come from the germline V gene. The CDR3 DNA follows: TGTGCCAGCAGACCATCAGGGACAGGGGGCGGTTCACCCCTCCACTTT. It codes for CASRPSGTGGGSPLHF.

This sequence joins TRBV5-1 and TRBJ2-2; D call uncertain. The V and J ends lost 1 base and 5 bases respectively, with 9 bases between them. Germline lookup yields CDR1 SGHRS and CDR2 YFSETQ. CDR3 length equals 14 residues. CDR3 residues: CASSLNGPTGELFF. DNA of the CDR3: TGCGCCAGCAGCTTGAACGGACCTACCGGGGAGCTGTTTTTT.

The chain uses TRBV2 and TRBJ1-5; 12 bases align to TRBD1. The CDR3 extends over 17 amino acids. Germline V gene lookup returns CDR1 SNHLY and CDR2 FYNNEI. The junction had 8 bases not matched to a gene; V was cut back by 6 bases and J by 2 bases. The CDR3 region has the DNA TGTGCCAGCAGCCCCGGGACAGGGGGCACCGGCAATCAGCCCCAGCATTTT. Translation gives CASSPGTGGTGNQPQHF.

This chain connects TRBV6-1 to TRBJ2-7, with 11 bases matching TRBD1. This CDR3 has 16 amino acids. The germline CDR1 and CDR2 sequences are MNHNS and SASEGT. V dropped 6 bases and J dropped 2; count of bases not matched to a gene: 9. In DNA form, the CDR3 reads TGTGCCAGCAGGCCCCCGCGGGGACAGGGGGCCTACGAGCAGTACTTC. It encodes CASRPPRGQGAYEQYF.

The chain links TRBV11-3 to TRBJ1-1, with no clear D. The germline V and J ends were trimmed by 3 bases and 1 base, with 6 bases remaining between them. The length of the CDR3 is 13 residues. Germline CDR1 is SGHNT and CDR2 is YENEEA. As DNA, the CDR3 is TGTGCCAGCAGCTTGCAGGCGAACACTGAAGCTTTCTTT. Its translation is CASSLQANTEAFF.

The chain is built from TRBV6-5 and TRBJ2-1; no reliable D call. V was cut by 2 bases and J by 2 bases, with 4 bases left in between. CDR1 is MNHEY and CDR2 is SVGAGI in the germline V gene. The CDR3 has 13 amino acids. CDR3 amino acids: CASSYDTYNEQFF. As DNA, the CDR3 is TGTGCCAGCAGTTACGACACCTACAATGAGCAGTTCTTC.